The 31 T cell receptor beta chains below all came from one sample that was sequenced in a study of CD8+ T cells in alopecia areata. Extracted RNA was reverse transcribed into cDNA, the sequencing template. The data were produced by immunoSEQ multiplex PCR, yet TCRdb's version contains in-frame clones alone and is incomplete. Of approximately 280,000 clones listed, nearly 60% are singletons. The treatment denotes: oral pan-JAK inhibitor, 5-10 mg twice daily. The sample in question was CD4+ T cells sorted from blood, obtained at week 24, from a patient treated with tofacitinib. The receptor set was obtained from a human donor with alopecia areata.

This chain uses TRBV5-1 with TRBJ1-2; perhaps TRBD1 as D (6 bases). The CDR3 loop spans 14 amino acids. The germline gives CDR1 SGHRS, CDR2 YFSETQ. Trimming removed 4 bases at V and 6 bases at J, with 16 bases between. CDR3 nucleotides: TGCGCCAGCAGCCCGGGGGCGCGAGACGATGGCTACACCTTC. It translates to CASSPGARDDGYTF.

This rearrangement joins TRBV6-5 to TRBJ2-1, with D perhaps matching TRBD2 (6 bases). The CDR3 has 15 residues. Trimming took 5 bases from V and 4 from J, leaving 15 bases between them. CDR1 is MNHEY, CDR2 SVGAGI, per germline. The CDR3 DNA reads as TGTGCCAGCAGTGGGGACTGGATGGGATACAATGAGCAGTTCTTC. Protein product: CASSGDWMGYNEQFF.

The chain employs TRBV5-1 and TRBJ2-5, with 7 bases aligning to TRBD1. Unmatched junction bases numbered 10, after V lost 4 bases and J lost 4 bases. Germline V gene lookup returns CDR1 SGHRS and CDR2 YFSETQ. The CDR3 length is 15 residues. The chain's CDR3 is CASSRAATGLETQYF. The CDR3 nucleotides are TGCGCCAGCAGCAGGGCTGCGACAGGGTTAGAGACCCAGTACTTC.

CDR3 loop: CASSYSMGGYNSPLHF. Here the CDR3 DNA reads TGTGCCAGCAGTTACTCGATGGGGGGCTATAATTCACCCCTCCACTTT. The chain combines TRBV6-5 with TRBJ1-6; perhaps TRBD1 as D (5 bases). There are 16 residues in the CDR3. V was trimmed by 0 bases and J by 3 bases, leaving 9 bases between them. Germline V gives CDR1 MNHEY, CDR2 SVGAGI.

The chain links TRBV4-1 to TRBJ1-2, with D tentatively TRBD1 (5 bases). Germline V gives CDR1 MGHRA, CDR2 YSYEKL. The CDR3 contains 14 residues. The ends were cut back, 1 base at V and 6 bases at J, with 12 bases in the middle. For the CDR3, the DNA is TGCGCCAGCAGCCAAGTAGGGCAGGGAGATGGCTACACCTTC. It encodes CASSQVGQGDGYTF.

The J gene is TRBJ2-7, the V gene TRBV28; 7 nucleotides line up with TRBD1. Germline V gives CDR1 MDHEN, CDR2 SYDVKM. CDR3 length equals 15 residues. V lost 5 bases to trimming and J lost 4 bases; unmatched junction nucleotides: 11. Here the CDR3 reads CASSAGTEERYEQYF. CDR3 DNA: TGTGCCAGCAGTGCCGGGACAGAGGAACGGTACGAGCAGTACTTC.

The chain couples TRBV2 to TRBJ1-5, with TRBD1 matching over 8 bases. The V and J ends lost 4 bases and 7 bases, in that order; junction bases with no gene match: 6. Germline-derived CDR1 and CDR2 are SNHLY and FYNNEI. The CDR3 consists of 14 residues. CDR3 protein: CASSGDRGGQPQHF. CDR3 in DNA: TGTGCCAGCAGTGGAGACAGGGGAGGACAGCCCCAGCATTTT.

The chain combines TRBV28 with TRBJ2-7, with 7 positions matching TRBD1. The V gene end was trimmed by 6 bases and the J gene end by 3 bases; junction bases not matched to a gene: 14. This CDR3 is built from 16 residues. Germline lookup yields CDR1 MDHEN and CDR2 SYDVKM. The CDR3 nucleotides are TGTGCCAGCAGCGAAACCCAGACAGGGCGTAGCTACGAGCAGTACTTC. Encoded protein: CASSETQTGRSYEQYF.

The table lists this clone with a few counts. This chain uses TRBV29-1 with TRBJ1-6; 9 bases are a match to TRBD1. The V gene's germline CDR1 is SQVTM and CDR2 ANQGSEA. The V and J ends lost 6 bases and 11 bases, in that order; junction bases with no gene match: 8. The CDR3 loop spans 13 amino acids. The CDR3 region has the DNA TGCAGCGTCGACACAGGGGGCCGTACACCCCTCCACTTT. Its protein is CSVDTGGRTPLHF.

The rearrangement links TRBV29-1 to TRBJ2-5; the D gene could be TRBD1 or TRBD2 (5 bases each). The CDR3 is 13 amino acids. CDR1 and CDR2 (germline): SQVTM, ANQGSEA. CDR3 sequence: CTAGRASGETQYF. CDR3 bases: TGCACCGCAGGCAGGGCTTCGGGGGAGACCCAGTACTTC.

The chain recombines TRBV5-1 with TRBJ2-5, with D uncertain. Trimming cost V 3 bases and J 3 bases, with 12 bases left between them. The germline gives CDR1 SGHRS, CDR2 YFSETQ. This CDR3 spans 14 amino acids. CDR3 loop: CASSSGYSEETQYF. The CDR3 DNA sequence: TGCGCCAGCAGCTCTGGGTACAGCGAAGAGACCCAGTACTTC.

On this clone itself: The same CDR3 is also encoded by other DNA sequences in this sample. The V gene is TRBV7-3, the J gene TRBJ2-5; D is undetermined. The germline V gene encodes CDR1 SGHTA and CDR2 FQGTGA. The CDR3 runs to 15 residues. The V end lost 0 bases, the J end lost 0 bases, and 8 bases lay between the germline ends. This CDR3 is CASSLTAEYQETQYF. The CDR3 bases are TGTGCCAGCAGCTTAACGGCGGAGTACCAAGAGACCCAGTACTTC.

The sample holds a few counts of this clone. The genes are TRBV4-1 and TRBJ1-1; D ambiguous. CDR3 length: 13 residues. Germline V gene lookup returns CDR1 MGHRA and CDR2 YSYEKL. Deletions cut 5 bases from V and 1 base from J, with 8 bases between. CDR3 residues: CASSLQSNTEAFF. The CDR3 DNA follows: TGCGCCAGCAGCTTACAGTCGAACACTGAAGCTTTCTTT.

This clone was detected a few times. The chain couples TRBV27 to TRBJ1-5, with 7 bases identical to TRBD1. Trimming at V came to 6 bases and at J to 0 bases, leaving 8 bases not matched to a gene. Germline V gene data show CDR1 as MNHEY and CDR2 as SMNVEV (reference sequence). The CDR3 length is 16 residues. CDR3 sequence: CASSSKQGHSNQPQHF. CDR3 nucleotides: TGTGCCAGCAGCTCCAAACAGGGGCATAGCAATCAGCCCCAGCATTTT.

This clone was seen a few times. The chain is built from TRBV28 and TRBJ1-5; no clear D gene. This CDR3 is 15 amino acids long. The germline V gene has CDR1 MDHEN and CDR2 SYDVKM. Trimming left V 7 bases short and J 2 bases short, with 15 bases between. The DNA of the CDR3 is TGTGCCAGCACATCTCCCCAACGGGGCAATCAGCCCCAGCATTTT. Its protein product is CASTSPQRGNQPQHF.

The table lists this clone with a count of one. This chain connects TRBV27 to TRBJ2-3, with 8 bases fitting TRBD2. Germline CDR1 and CDR2: MNHEY and SMNVEV (reference sequence). The CDR3 has 17 residues. Trimming removed 2 bases from V and 6 bases from J; junction bases left unmatched: 13. The CDR3, as DNA: TGTGCCAGCAGTTTAGGCTTTTGGACTAGCCGGGCGGATACGCAGTATTTT. Translation gives CASSLGFWTSRADTQYF.

The chain joins TRBV9 to TRBJ2-1; 10 bases match TRBD2. The CDR3 consists of 14 residues. V lost 4 bases to trimming and J lost 9 bases; unmatched junction nucleotides: 7. CDR1 is SGDLS and CDR2 is YYNGEE in the germline V gene. The chain's CDR3 is CASSPRTSGGEQFF. CDR3 nucleotide sequence: TGTGCCAGCAGCCCACGGACTAGCGGCGGTGAGCAGTTCTTC.

The chain recombines TRBV29-1 with TRBJ2-5; D call uncertain. The V gene lost 8 bases and the J gene lost 5 bases, with 15 bases spanning the gap. The V gene's germline CDR1 is SQVTM and CDR2 ANQGSEA. This CDR3 spans 12 amino acids. The CDR3 nucleotides read TGCAGCCTAGAACACCCGGGCGAGACCCAGTACTTC. This sequence encodes CSLEHPGETQYF.

The chain employs TRBV29-1 and TRBJ2-1; D remains ambiguous. The V gene lost 4 bases and the J gene lost 12 bases, with 10 bases spanning the gap. The CDR3 covers 10 residues. Germline lookup yields CDR1 SQVTM and CDR2 ANQGSEA. This CDR3 reads CSVGTSSQFF. The CDR3 DNA reads TGCAGCGTTGGTACGAGCTCGCAGTTCTTC.

Points on this clone: Other DNA variants within this sample encode the same CDR3. The gene calls are TRBV7-2 and TRBJ2-1, with D possibly being TRBD2 (6 bases). V lost 2 bases to trimming and J lost 2 bases, with 10 bases between them. CDR3 length equals 15 residues. Germline V gives CDR1 SGHTA, CDR2 FQGNSA. In DNA form, the CDR3 reads TGTGCCAGCAGCTTACGCCGGGGGACCTACAATGAGCAGTTCTTC. Its protein is CASSLRRGTYNEQFF.

V and J are TRBV7-6 and TRBJ2-5, with 9 bases lining up with TRBD2. The germline gives CDR1 SGHVS, CDR2 FNYEAQ. CDR3 length: 17 residues. After removal of 1 base from V and 4 bases from J, the junction contained 10 bases not matched to a gene. CDR3 loop: CASSLVGLAGNPETQYF. DNA for the CDR3: TGTGCCAGCAGCTTAGTAGGTCTAGCGGGGAACCCAGAGACCCAGTACTTC.

V usage is TRBV10-3 and J usage is TRBJ2-5; 9 bases align to TRBD2. Trimming at V came to 2 bases and at J to 1 base, leaving 5 bases not matched to a gene. The CDR3 loop spans 16 amino acids. Germline V gives CDR1 ENHRY, CDR2 SYGVKD. DNA for the CDR3: TGTGCCATCAGTGAGCCGCGGGGGGGGTCCCAAGAGACCCAGTACTTC. Amino acid sequence: CAISEPRGGSQETQYF.

The V gene is TRBV6-5, the J gene TRBJ2-3; 7 positions match TRBD1. Germline CDR1 MNHEY, CDR2 SVGAGI. The CDR3 is 11 amino acids. The trim removed 7 bases at V and 6 bases at J, leaving 1 base unmatched. As DNA, the CDR3 is TGTGCCAGCACCAGGGGGGATACGCAGTATTTT. Translated: CASTRGDTQYF.

This clone has more than one count but fewer than ten. The chain couples TRBV7-2 to TRBJ2-3; D is uncertain. The CDR3 is made up of 11 amino acids. V was pared by 5 bases and J by 2 bases, with 2 bases between. Germline assignment: CDR1 SGHTA and CDR2 FQGNSA. The CDR3 loop reads CASSPTDTQYF. The CDR3 nucleotides read TGTGCCAGCAGCCCCACAGATACGCAGTATTTT.

The chain joins TRBV5-6 to TRBJ1-4; tentative D call: TRBD1 (5 bases). V lost 4 bases and J lost 5, with 12 bases in between. From germline, CDR1 is SGHDT and CDR2 YYEEEE. The CDR3 is made up of 14 amino acids. The CDR3 loop reads CASSRGTRNEKLFF. The CDR3 nucleotides read TGTGCCAGCAGCCGCGGGACGAGGAATGAAAAACTGTTTTTT.

The chain combines TRBV7-8 with TRBJ2-3, with D possibly matching TRBD2 (5 bases). Looked up from germline, CDR1 is SGHVS and CDR2 is FQNEAQ. Trimming stripped 4 bases from V and 10 bases from J, with 15 bases between. The CDR3 is 13 residues long. CDR3 DNA sequence: TGTGCCAGCAGCTCCCCGACCGGGGTTTCGCAGTATTTT. Encoded protein: CASSSPTGVSQYF.

J is TRBJ1-1 and V is TRBV6-5; the D gene is possibly TRBD1 (5 bases). CDR3 length: 14 residues. The V gene lost 6 bases and the J gene lost 5 bases, with 16 bases spanning the gap. Germline V gives CDR1 MNHEY, CDR2 SVGAGI. For the CDR3, the DNA is TGTGCCAGCAGGGGAATGGGGGGAGGTACTGAAGCTTTCTTT. This translates into CASRGMGGGTEAFF.

The gene calls are TRBV5-1 and TRBJ1-1; weak D call: TRBD1 (5 bases). V gave up 1 base and J gave up 1 base, with 11 bases separating them. Germline V gene data show CDR1 as SGHRS and CDR2 as YFSETQ. The CDR3 contains 15 residues. The CDR3 is CASSLSGLTNTEAFF. The CDR3 coding sequence is TGCGCCAGCAGCTTGTCGGGACTGACGAACACTGAAGCTTTCTTT.

This clone was observed a few times. The V gene is TRBV10-3, the J gene TRBJ2-6, with 8 bases matching TRBD2. Germline V lookup: CDR1 ENHRY, CDR2 SYGVKD. This CDR3 spans 16 amino acids. V lost 3 bases, J lost 0 bases, and 1 base stayed unmatched. The CDR3: CAISDRGGSGANVLTF. CDR3 coding DNA: TGTGCCATCAGTGACCGGGGGGGCTCTGGGGCCAACGTCCTGACTTTC.

The chain has TRBV13 and TRBJ1-5, with D perhaps matching TRBD1 (5 bases). The CDR3 has 14 residues. Germline-derived CDR1 and CDR2 are PRHDT and FYEKMQ (reference sequence). V shed 0 bases and J shed 7 bases, with 10 bases lying between them. CDR3 amino acids: CASSLGWGRQPQHF. In nucleotides, the CDR3 is TGTGCCAGCAGCTTAGGGTGGGGCCGGCAGCCCCAGCATTTT.

The chain has TRBV25-1 and TRBJ1-1; no clear D. Germline V gene data show CDR1 as MGHDK and CDR2 as SYGVNS. The CDR3 has 13 residues. Between the trimmed V and J ends, which lost 4 bases and 4 bases, there was a span of 10 bases. In DNA form, the CDR3 reads TGTGCCAGCAGTGGCCGGTTGGGCACTGAAGCTTTCTTT. It translates to CASSGRLGTEAFF.